The 15 T cell receptor beta chains presented below share a single source sample, sequenced in a study of cytomegalovirus exposure and HLA in healthy donors. The PCR ran on 60 Vbeta and 13 Jbeta primers. This table comes from immunoSEQ multiplex PCR, and its TCRdb copy is limited to in-frame clones, with some not included. The table has roughly 130,000 clones, about four fifths seen once. Source material: PBMCs. These receptors originate from a man younger than 45 in good health and CMV-seronegative.

This chain links TRBV6-9 with TRBJ1-1; D remains unclear. Between the trimmed V and J ends, which lost 6 bases and 4 bases, there was a span of 18 bases. Germline lookup yields CDR1 MNHGY and CDR2 SVAAGI. This CDR3 region has 15 residues. CDR3 sequence reads: CASSKRRVLRTEAFF. Written as DNA, the CDR3 is TGTGCCAGCAGCAAAAGGCGGGTTTTACGCACTGAAGCTTTCTTT.

J is TRBJ2-7 and V is TRBV4-2, with 8 bases identical to TRBD1. This CDR3 spans 14 amino acids. After removal of 6 bases from V and 2 bases from J, the junction contained 6 bases not matched to a gene. Germline-derived CDR1 and CDR2 are LGHNA and YNFKEQ. The CDR3 sequence is CASRRGTGPYEQYF. The CDR3 coding sequence is TGTGCCAGCAGGAGGGGGACAGGTCCCTACGAGCAGTACTTC.

A single count supports this clone. The chain is built from TRBV5-4 and TRBJ2-5; 7 nucleotides agree with TRBD1. The germline CDR1 and CDR2 sequences are SGHNT and YYREEE (reference sequence). The length of the CDR3 is 14 residues. V lost 4 bases, J lost 7 bases, and 10 bases stayed unmatched. As DNA, the CDR3 is TGTGCCAGCAGCGCGAAGGGACAGTCGAGGACCCAGTACTTC. It encodes CASSAKGQSRTQYF.

The chain is built from TRBV30 and TRBJ2-5; possibly TRBD2 for D (6 bases). V lost 2 bases and J lost 9, with 28 bases in between. This CDR3 comprises 17 residues. Germline assignment: CDR1 GTSNPN and CDR2 SVGIG (reference sequence). The CDR3 reads CAWSPLAYLGSISAQYF. CDR3 sequence (DNA): TGTGCCTGGAGTCCACTAGCCTATCTCGGGAGTATTTCGGCCCAGTACTTC.

The V call is TRBV10-3, the J call TRBJ1-3; D uncertain. Trimming took off 3 bases at V and 0 bases at J, with 3 bases between the two ends. The CDR3 contains 13 residues. Germline V gene lookup returns CDR1 ENHRY and CDR2 SYGVKD. CDR3 DNA sequence: TGTGCCATCAGTGACAGCTCTGGAAACACCATATATTTT. Protein sequence: CAISDSSGNTIYF.

The chain couples TRBV5-1 to TRBJ2-1; 8 nucleotides agree with TRBD1. Germline assignment: CDR1 SGHRS and CDR2 YFSETQ. V gave up 0 bases and J gave up 8 bases; unmatched junction bases: 4. This CDR3 is 14 amino acids long. In DNA, the CDR3 is TGCGCCAGCAGCTTGGGGCCAGGGGGCGATGAGCAGTTCTTC. Translating gives CASSLGPGGDEQFF.

The chain uses TRBV29-1 and TRBJ1-3; TRBD1 matches at 7 bases. Germline-derived CDR1 and CDR2 are SQVTM and ANQGSEA. The CDR3 totals 12 residues. Losses at the gene ends were 3 bases for V and 7 bases for J; bases not matched to a gene: 3. The CDR3 spells CSVESGGNTIYF. The CDR3 region has the DNA TGCAGCGTTGAGTCAGGGGGGAACACCATATATTTT.

V and J are TRBV15 and TRBJ1-4; TRBD1 agrees at 9 bases. V shed 7 bases and J 14 bases; nucleotides not matched to a gene: 11. CDR1 is LNHNV and CDR2 is YYDKDF in the germline V gene (reference sequence). The CDR3 runs 13 residues. CDR3 residues: CATTGQGIFGLFF. Here the CDR3 DNA reads TGTGCCACCACGGGACAGGGAATATTCGGGCTGTTTTTT.

The chain joins TRBV11-3 to TRBJ2-1, with 10 nucleotides matching TRBD2. The CDR3 contains 15 residues. CDR1 and CDR2 from the germline V gene are SGHNT and YENEEA. Trimming removed 5 bases from V and 10 bases from J; junction bases left unmatched: 11. CDR3 in amino acids: CASSLGSGLADEQFF. The CDR3 DNA follows: TGTGCCAGCAGCCTGGGATCCGGACTAGCGGACGAGCAGTTCTTC.

The chain carries TRBV6-5 and TRBJ1-4; 9 bases align to TRBD1. V lost 4 bases to trimming and J lost 2 bases; unmatched junction nucleotides: 5. The CDR3 loop spans 16 amino acids. Germline values: CDR1 MNHEY, CDR2 SVGAGI. CDR3 nucleotides: TGTGCCAGCAGTTCCGTTGGGACAGGGACTAATGAAAAACTGTTTTTT. Protein: CASSSVGTGTNEKLFF.

The genes are TRBV11-2 and TRBJ1-1; 8 bases fit TRBD1. CDR3 length equals 14 residues. V was clipped by 1 base and J by 5 bases; unmatched bases: 3. Germline V gene data show CDR1 as SGHAT and CDR2 as FQNNGV. Here the CDR3 DNA reads TGTGCCAGCAGCTTAGGACAGGGGAGGACTGAAGCTTTCTTT. Amino acid sequence: CASSLGQGRTEAFF.

The CDR3 nucleotides are TGCACCAGTATCGGGACAGGGACTTACGAGCAGTACTTC. Its protein product is CTSIGTGTYEQYF. The chain is built from TRBV1 and TRBJ2-7; whether TRBD1, the table's D call, matches the DNA was not checked. TRBV1 is reported as a pseudogene. The CDR3 sequence is 13 residues long.

V and J are TRBV10-3 and TRBJ2-7; D possibly corresponds to TRBD2 (5 bases). The CDR3 spans 14 residues. V dropped 3 bases and J dropped 2 bases, with 11 bases sitting between them. The germline CDR1 and CDR2 sequences are ENHRY and SYGVKD. The CDR3 coding sequence is TGTGCCATCAGTGAAGACGAGGGAACCTACGAGCAGTACTTC. Its protein is CAISEDEGTYEQYF.

This chain links TRBV6-6 with TRBJ2-6, with D possibly matching TRBD2 (5 bases). V was shortened by 6 bases and J by 4 bases, with 13 bases between the two germline ends. The germline CDR1 and CDR2 sequences are MNHNY and SVGAGI (reference sequence). The CDR3 spans 15 residues. CDR3 sequence reads: CASRPLASGANVLTF. For the CDR3, the DNA is TGTGCCAGCAGACCTCTAGCTTCCGGGGCCAACGTCCTGACTTTC.

The chain joins TRBV2 to TRBJ1-5; 8 bases line up with TRBD1. V lost 4 bases, J lost 6 bases, and 8 bases stayed unmatched. CDR1 is SNHLY, CDR2 FYNNEI, per germline. This CDR3 has 15 residues. Written as DNA, the CDR3 is TGTGCCAGCAGTGGCGGACAGGGATATACTCAGCCCCAGCATTTT. It specifies CASSGGQGYTQPQHF.